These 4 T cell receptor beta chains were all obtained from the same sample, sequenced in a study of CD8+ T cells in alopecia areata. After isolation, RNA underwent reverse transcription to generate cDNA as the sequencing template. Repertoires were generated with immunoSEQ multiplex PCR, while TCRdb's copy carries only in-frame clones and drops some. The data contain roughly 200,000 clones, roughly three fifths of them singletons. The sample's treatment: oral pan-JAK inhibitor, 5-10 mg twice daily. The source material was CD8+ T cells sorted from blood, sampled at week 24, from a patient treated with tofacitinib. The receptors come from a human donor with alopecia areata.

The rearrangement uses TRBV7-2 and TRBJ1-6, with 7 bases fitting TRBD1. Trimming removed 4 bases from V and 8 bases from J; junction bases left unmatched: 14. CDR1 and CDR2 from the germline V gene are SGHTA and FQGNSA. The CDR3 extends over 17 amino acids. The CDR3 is CASSSPPGTARDSPLHF. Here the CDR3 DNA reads TGTGCCAGCAGCTCTCCCCCTGGGACAGCTAGGGATTCACCCCTCCACTTT.

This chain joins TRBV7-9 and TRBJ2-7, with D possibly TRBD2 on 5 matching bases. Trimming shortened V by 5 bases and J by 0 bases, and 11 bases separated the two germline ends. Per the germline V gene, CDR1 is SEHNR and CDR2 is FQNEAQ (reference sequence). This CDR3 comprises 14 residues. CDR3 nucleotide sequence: TGTGCCAGCAGCATAACCGGGAACTCCTACGAGCAGTACTTC. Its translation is CASSITGNSYEQYF.

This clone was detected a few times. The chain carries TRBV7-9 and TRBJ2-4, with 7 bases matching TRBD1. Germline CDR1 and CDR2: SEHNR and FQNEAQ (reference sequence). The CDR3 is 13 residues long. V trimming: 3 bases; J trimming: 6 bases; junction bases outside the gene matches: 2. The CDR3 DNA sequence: TGTGCCAGCAGCTTCCGACAGGGAAACATTCAGTACTTC. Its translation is CASSFRQGNIQYF.

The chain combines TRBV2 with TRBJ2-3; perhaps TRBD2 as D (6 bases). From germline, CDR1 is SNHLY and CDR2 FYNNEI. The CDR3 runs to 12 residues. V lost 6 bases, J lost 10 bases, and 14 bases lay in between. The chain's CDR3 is CASREGPRAQYF. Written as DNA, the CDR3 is TGTGCCAGCAGGGAGGGACCCCGGGCGCAGTATTTT.